This TCR beta chain was retrieved from a study of regulatory T cells in long-lasting Graves disease. Across the study: Antithyroid drug exposure in newly diagnosed Graves' patients had lasted under 3 months. Study outcomes and limitations: Persistent disease preferred TRBV28, TRBJ1-2 and TRBJ2-5.

Time point: newly diagnosed GD, antithyroid drugs for less than 3 months. Following extraction of RNA from PBMCs, that RNA was used to make the TCR library. This clonotype was seen at least ten times. As yet, its antigen is unknown. Arm-PCR of CDR3 regions with iRepertoire HTBI primers generated TCR beta libraries. TCRdb reanalysed the multiplex PCR reads using MiXCR and keeps one entry per CDR3 protein. The sample holds a few hundred thousand distinct CDR3 sequences, 14% to 15% seen once. Germline lookup yields CDR1 SGHAT and CDR2 FQNNGV. The CDR3 is 16 residues long. Deletions cut 6 bases from V and 0 bases from J, with 14 bases between. These data also featured in a second study, about T cells in Graves' hyperthyroidism and ophthalmopathy. That investigation notes: The primer set for the first-round RT-PCR of the TCR CDR3 was HTBI.

The specimen was peripheral blood mononuclear cells (PBMCs), collected at new diagnosis, from a patient treated with antithyroid drugs. The chain uses TRBV11-2 and TRBJ2-2, with D perhaps matching TRBD2 (5 bases). This clonotype originated in a woman between 35 and 50 years old with Graves disease. The CDR3 bases are TGTGCCAGCAGACATCCGGCGGGCGCGAACACCGGGGAGCTGTTTTTT. Translation gives CASRHPAGANTGELFF.